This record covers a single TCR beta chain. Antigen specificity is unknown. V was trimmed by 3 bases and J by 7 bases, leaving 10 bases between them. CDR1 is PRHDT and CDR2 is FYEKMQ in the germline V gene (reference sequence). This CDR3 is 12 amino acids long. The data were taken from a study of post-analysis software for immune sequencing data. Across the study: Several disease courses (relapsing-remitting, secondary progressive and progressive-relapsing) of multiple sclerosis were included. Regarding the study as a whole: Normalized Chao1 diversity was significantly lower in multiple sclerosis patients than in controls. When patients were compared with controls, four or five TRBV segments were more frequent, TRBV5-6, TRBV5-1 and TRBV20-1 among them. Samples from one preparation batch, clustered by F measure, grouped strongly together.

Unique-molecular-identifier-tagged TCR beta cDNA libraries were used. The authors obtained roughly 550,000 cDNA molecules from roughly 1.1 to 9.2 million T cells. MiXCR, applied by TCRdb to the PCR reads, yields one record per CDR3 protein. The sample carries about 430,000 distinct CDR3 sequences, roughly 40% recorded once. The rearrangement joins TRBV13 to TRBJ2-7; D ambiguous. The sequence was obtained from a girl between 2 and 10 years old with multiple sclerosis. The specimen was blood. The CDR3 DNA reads TGTGCCAGCAGCTTGGGCCGGTGGGAGCAGTACTTC. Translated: CASSLGRWEQYF.